One sample yielded the 2 T cell receptor beta chains listed below, sequenced in a study of shared clonotypes between healthy human individuals (dated by TCRdb to 2020 to 2021). Libraries came from the immunoSEQ multiplex PCR assay. TCRdb took this table from immuneACCESS and kept in-frame rearrangements with V and J called. Such tables lack part of the clones; where checked against another copy, unresolved V genes explain under half of the gap, and the rest is unexplained. In all, the sample holds roughly 2.4 million clones, and approximately 96% of those were seen once. The ten most abundant clones make up around 0.13% of the sample. The sequenced sample was naive CD4+ T cells sorted from blood. Sample cell subset or site, as interpreted from the label and publication: CD45RA+ positively selected. The receptors here all came from a man between 18 and 29 years old in good health.

Of note for this clone: The sample holds other DNA sequences that translate to the same CDR3. The chain recombines TRBV9 with TRBJ2-3; 10 bases agree with TRBD2. The CDR3 loop spans 16 amino acids. Germline CDR1 reads SGDLS; CDR2 reads YYNGEE. Trimming at V came to 0 bases and at J to 6 bases, leaving 7 bases not matched to a gene. CDR3 loop: CASSVVGLAGVDTQYF. CDR3 DNA sequence: TGTGCCAGCAGCGTAGTCGGTCTAGCGGGAGTGGATACGCAGTATTTT. Looking up the rest from reference TRBV9 and TRBJ2-3 gives the full variable domain: DSGVTQTPKHLITATGQRVTLRCSPRSGDLSVYWYQQSLDQGLQFLIQYYNGEERAKGNILERFSAQQFPDLHSELNLSSLELGDSALYFCASSVVGLAGVDTQYFGPGTRLTVL.

The chain has TRBV6-6 and TRBJ1-3; TRBD1 matches 8 bases. This CDR3 contains 16 residues. CDR1 and CDR2 (germline): MNHNY, SVGAGI (reference sequence). The V and J ends lost 2 bases and 3 bases, in that order; junction bases with no gene match: 6. The CDR3: CASSYSTGGGGNTIYF. CDR3 nucleotides: TGTGCCAGCAGTTACAGTACAGGGGGAGGTGGAAACACCATATATTTT.